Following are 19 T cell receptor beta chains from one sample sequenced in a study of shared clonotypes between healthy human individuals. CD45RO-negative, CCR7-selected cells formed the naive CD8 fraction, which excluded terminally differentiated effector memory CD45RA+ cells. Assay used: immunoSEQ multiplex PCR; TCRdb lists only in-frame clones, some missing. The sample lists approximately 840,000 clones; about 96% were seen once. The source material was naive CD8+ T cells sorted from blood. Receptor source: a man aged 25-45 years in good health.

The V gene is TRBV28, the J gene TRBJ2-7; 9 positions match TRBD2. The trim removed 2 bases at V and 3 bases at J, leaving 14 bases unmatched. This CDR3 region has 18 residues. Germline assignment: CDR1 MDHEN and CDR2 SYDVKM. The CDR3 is CASSLKGVRLADFYEQYF. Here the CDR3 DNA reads TGTGCCAGCAGTTTAAAAGGAGTGCGACTAGCGGACTTCTACGAGCAGTACTTC.

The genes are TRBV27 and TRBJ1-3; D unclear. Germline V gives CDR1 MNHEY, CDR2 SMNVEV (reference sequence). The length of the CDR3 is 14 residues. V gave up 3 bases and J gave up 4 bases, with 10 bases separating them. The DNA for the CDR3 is TGTGCCAGCAGTTTCAAGGGAAGAGGAAACACCATATATTTT. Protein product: CASSFKGRGNTIYF.

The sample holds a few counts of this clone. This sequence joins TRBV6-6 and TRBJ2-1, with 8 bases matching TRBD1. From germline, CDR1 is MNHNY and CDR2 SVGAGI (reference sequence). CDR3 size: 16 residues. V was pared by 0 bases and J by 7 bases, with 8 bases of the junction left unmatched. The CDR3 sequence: CASSYSGTGRENEQFF. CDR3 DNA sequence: TGTGCCAGCAGTTACTCAGGGACAGGCCGAGAGAATGAGCAGTTCTTC.

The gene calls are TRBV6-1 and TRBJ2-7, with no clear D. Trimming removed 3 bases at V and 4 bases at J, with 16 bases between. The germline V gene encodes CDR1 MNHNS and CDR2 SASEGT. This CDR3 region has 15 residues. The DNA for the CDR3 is TGTGCCAGCAGTGAGGTTGCGACCCCAGGATACGAGCAGTACTTC. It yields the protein CASSEVATPGYEQYF.

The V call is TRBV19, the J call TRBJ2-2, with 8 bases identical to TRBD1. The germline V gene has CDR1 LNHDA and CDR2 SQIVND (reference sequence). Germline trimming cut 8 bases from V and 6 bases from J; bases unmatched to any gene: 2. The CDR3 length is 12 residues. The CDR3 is CASDRGAGELFF. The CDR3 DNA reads TGTGCCAGTGACAGGGGAGCCGGGGAGCTGTTTTTT.

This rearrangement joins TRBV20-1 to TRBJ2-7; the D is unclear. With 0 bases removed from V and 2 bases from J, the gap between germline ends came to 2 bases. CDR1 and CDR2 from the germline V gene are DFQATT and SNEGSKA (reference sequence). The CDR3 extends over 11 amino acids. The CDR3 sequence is CSAREAYEQYF. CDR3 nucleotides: TGCAGTGCTAGAGAGGCCTACGAGCAGTACTTC.

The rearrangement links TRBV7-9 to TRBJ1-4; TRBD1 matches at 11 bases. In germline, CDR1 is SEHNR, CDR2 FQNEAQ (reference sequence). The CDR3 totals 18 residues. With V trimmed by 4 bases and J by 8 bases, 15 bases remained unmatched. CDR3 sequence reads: CASSSSRTGGAIREKLFF. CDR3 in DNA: TGTGCCAGCAGCTCAAGTCGGACAGGGGGCGCGATTAGGGAAAAACTGTTTTTT.

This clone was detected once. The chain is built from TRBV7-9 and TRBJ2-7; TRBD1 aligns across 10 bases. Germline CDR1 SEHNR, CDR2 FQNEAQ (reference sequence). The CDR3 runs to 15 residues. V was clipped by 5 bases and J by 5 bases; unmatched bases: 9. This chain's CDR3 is CASSGSPGTGDEQYF. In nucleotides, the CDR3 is TGTGCCAGCAGCGGTAGTCCCGGGACAGGGGACGAGCAGTACTTC.

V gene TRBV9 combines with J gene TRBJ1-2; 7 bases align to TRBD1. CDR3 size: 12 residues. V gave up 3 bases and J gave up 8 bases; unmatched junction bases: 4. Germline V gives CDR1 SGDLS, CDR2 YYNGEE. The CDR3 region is CASSAGGRGYTF. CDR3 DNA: TGTGCCAGCAGCGCAGGGGGTAGAGGCTACACCTTC.

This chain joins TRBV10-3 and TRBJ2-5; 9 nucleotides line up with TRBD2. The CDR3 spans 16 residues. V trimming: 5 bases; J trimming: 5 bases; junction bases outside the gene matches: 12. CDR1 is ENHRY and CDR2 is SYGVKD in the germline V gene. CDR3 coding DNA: TGTGCCATCAGTCCGACTAGCGGTCCCCGGAGGGAGACCCAGTACTTC. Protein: CAISPTSGPRRETQYF.

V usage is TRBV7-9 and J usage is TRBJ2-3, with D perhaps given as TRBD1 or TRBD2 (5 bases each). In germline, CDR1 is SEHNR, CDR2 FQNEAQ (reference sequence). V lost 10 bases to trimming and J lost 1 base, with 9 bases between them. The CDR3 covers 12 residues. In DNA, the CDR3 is TGTGCCATTCGGGGCCGCACAGATACGCAGTATTTT. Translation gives CAIRGRTDTQYF.

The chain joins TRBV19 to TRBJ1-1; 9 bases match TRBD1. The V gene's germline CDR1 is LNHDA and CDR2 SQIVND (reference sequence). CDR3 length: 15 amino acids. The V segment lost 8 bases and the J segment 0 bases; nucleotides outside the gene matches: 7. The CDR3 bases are TGTGCCAGTTACACCGGGACAGGGTTGAACACTGAAGCTTTCTTT. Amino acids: CASYTGTGLNTEAFF.

The CDR3 nucleotides read TGTGCCAGCAGCTTGACGGCCGACGGGGTATCGCAGTATTTT. This codes for CASSLTADGVSQYF. The V and J genes are TRBV7-9 and TRBJ2-3, with D perhaps TRBD2 (5 bases). The CDR3 has 14 residues. Looked up from germline, CDR1 is SEHNR and CDR2 is FQNEAQ (reference sequence). V was clipped by 3 bases and J by 10 bases, with 17 bases between them.

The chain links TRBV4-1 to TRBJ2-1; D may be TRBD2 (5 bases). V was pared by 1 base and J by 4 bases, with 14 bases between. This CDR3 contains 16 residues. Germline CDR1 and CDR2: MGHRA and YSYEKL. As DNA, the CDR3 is TGCGCCAGCAGCCAAGTCTCTAGCAGAGCTTACAATGAGCAGTTCTTC. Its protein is CASSQVSSRAYNEQFF.

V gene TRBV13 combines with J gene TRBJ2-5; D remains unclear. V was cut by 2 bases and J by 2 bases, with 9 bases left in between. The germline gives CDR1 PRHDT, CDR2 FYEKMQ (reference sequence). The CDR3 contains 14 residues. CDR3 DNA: TGTGCCAGCAGCTTAACGGCAGCGCAAGAGACCCAGTACTTC. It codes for CASSLTAAQETQYF.

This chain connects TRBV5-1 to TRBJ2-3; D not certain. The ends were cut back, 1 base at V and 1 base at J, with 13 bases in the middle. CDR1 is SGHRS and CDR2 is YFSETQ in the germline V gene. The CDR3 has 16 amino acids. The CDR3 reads CASSLFGAIGTDTQYF. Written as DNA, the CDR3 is TGCGCCAGCAGCTTGTTCGGCGCTATCGGCACAGATACGCAGTATTTT.

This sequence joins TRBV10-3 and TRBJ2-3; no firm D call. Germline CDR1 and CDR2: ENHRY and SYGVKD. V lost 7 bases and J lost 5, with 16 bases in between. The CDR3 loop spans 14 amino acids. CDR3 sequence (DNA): TGTGCCATCAAAAGGCCCTTATTTGGAGATACGCAGTATTTT. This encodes CAIKRPLFGDTQYF.

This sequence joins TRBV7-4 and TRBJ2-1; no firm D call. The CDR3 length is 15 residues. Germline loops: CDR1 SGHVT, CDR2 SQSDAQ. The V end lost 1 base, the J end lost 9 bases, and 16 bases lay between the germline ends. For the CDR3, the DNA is TGTGCCAGCAGCTTAGAAGGGAAGGGTTCGGGTGAGCAGTTCTTC. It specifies CASSLEGKGSGEQFF.

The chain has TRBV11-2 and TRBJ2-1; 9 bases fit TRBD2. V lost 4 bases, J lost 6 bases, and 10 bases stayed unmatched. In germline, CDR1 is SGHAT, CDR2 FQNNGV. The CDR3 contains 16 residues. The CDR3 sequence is CASSSWREGRSNEQFF. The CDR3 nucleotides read TGTGCCAGCAGCTCGTGGCGGGAGGGCCGAAGCAATGAGCAGTTCTTC.